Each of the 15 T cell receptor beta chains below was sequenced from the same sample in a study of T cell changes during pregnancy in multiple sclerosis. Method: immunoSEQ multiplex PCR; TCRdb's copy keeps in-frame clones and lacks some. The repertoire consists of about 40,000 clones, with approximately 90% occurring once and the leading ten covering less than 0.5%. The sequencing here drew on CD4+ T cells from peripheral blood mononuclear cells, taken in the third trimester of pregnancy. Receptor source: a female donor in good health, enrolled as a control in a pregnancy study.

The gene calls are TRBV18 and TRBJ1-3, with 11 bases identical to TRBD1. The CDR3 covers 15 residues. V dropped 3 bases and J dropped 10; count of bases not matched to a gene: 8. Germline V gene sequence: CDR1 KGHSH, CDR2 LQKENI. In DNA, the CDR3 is TGTGCCAGCTCACCCCGGACAGGGGGCCCGCGGACCATATATTTT. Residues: CASSPRTGGPRTIYF.

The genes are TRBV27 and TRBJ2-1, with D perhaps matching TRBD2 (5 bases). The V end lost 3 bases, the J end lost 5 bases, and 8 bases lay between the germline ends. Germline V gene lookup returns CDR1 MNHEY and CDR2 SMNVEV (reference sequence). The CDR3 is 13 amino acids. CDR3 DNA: TGTGCCAGCAGTTTTCGGCGGGACAATGAGCAGTTCTTC. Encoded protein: CASSFRRDNEQFF.

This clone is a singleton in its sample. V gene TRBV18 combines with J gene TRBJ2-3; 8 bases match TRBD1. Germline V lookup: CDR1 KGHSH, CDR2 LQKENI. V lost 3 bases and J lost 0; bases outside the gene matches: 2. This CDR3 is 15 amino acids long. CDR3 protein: CASSPDRASTDTQYF. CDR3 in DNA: TGTGCCAGCTCACCGGACAGGGCCAGCACAGATACGCAGTATTTT.

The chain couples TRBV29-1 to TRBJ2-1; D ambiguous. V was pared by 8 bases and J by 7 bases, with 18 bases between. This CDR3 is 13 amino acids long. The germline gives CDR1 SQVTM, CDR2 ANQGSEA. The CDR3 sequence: CSCPGWSFNEQFF. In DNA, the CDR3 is TGCAGCTGCCCCGGTTGGAGTTTTAATGAGCAGTTCTTC.

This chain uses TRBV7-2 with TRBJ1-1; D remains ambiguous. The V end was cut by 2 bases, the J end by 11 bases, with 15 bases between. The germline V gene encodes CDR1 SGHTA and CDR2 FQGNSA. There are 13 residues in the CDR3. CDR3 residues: CASSLNSLREAFF. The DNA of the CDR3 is TGTGCCAGCAGCTTAAATTCGTTACGGGAGGCTTTCTTT.

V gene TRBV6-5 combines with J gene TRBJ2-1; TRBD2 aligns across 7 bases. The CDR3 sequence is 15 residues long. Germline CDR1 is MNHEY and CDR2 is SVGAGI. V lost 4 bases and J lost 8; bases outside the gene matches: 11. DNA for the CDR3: TGTGCCAGCAGTTCTAGGGGAGGGGCTGGGGATGAGCAGTTCTTC. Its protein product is CASSSRGGAGDEQFF.

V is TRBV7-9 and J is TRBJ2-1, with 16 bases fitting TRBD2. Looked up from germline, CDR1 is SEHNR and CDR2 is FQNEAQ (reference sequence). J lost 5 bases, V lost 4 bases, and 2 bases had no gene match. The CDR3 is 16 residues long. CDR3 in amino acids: CASSSGLAGGNNEQFF. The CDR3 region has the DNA TGTGCCAGCAGCTCGGGACTAGCGGGGGGGAACAATGAGCAGTTCTTC. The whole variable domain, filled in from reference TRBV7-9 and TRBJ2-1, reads DTGVSQNPRHKITKRGQNVTFRCDPISEHNRLYWYRQTLGQGPEFLTYFQNEAQLEKSRLLSDRFSAERPKGSFSTLEIQRTEQGDSAMYLCASSSGLAGGNNEQFFGPGTRLTVL.

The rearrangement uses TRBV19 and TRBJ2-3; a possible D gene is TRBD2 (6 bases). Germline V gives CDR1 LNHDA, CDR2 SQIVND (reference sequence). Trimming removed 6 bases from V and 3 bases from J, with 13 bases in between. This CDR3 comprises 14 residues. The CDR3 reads CASRSRGHTDTQYF. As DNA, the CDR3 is TGTGCCAGTAGATCGCGGGGTCATACAGATACGCAGTATTTT.

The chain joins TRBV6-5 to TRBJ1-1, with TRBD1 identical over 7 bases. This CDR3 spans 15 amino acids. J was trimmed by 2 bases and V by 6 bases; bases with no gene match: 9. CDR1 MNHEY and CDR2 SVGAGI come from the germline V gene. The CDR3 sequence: CASRQIGTANTEAFF. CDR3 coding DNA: TGTGCCAGCAGACAAATCGGGACAGCAAACACTGAAGCTTTCTTT.

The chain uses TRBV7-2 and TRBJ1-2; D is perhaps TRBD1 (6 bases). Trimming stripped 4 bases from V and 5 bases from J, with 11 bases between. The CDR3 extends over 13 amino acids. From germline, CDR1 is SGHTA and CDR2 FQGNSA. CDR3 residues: CASSSGGVYGYTF. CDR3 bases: TGTGCCAGCAGCTCGGGGGGCGTATATGGCTACACCTTC.

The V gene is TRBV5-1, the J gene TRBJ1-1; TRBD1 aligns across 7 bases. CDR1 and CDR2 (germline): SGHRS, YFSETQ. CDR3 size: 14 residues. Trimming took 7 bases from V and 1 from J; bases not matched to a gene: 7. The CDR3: CASGTGQENTEAFF. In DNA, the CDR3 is TGCGCCAGCGGAACCGGACAGGAGAACACTGAAGCTTTCTTT.

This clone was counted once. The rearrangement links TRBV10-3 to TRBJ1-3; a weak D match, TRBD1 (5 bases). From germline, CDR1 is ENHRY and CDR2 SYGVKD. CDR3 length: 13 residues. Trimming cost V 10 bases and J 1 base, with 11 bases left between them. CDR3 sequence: CATTGLSGNTIYF. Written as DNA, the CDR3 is TGTGCCACAACGGGACTTTCTGGAAACACCATATATTTT.

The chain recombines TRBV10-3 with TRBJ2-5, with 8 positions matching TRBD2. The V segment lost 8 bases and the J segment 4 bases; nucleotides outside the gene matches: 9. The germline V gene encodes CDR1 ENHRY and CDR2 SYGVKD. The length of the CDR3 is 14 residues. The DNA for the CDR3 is TGTGCCATCTCGGGAGGGATGGAGGGAGAGACCCAGTACTTC. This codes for CAISGGMEGETQYF.

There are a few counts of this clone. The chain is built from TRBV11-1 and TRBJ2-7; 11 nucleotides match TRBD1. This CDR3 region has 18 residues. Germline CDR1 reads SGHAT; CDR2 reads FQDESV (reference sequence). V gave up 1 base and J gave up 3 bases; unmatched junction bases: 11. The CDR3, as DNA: TGTGCCAGCAGCTTAGACCGCAGCTCCGGGACAGGGGGCTACGAGCAGTACTTC. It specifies CASSLDRSSGTGGYEQYF.

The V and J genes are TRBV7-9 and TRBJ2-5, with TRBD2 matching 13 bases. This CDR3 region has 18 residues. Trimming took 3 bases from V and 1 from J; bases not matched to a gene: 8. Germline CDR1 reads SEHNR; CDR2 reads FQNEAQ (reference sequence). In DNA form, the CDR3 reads TGTGCCAGCAGCTTTCTCCTATGGACTAGCGGGGGCCAAGAGACCCAGTACTTC. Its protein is CASSFLLWTSGGQETQYF.